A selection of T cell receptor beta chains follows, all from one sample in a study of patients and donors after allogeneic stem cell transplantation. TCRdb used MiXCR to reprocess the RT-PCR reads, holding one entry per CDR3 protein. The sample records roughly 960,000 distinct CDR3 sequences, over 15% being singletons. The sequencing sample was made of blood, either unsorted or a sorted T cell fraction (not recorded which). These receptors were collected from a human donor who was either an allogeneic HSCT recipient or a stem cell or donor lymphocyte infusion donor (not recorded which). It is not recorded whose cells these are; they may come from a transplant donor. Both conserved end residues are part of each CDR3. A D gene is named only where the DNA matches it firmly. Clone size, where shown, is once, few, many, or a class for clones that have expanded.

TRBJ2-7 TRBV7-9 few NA CASSLLVSGSYEQYF TGTGCCAGCAGCTTGCTCGTTAGCGGATCCTACGAGCAGTACTTC
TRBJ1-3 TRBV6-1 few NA CATVTSSGNTIYF TGTGCCACGGTCACGAGCTCTGGAAACACCATATATTTT
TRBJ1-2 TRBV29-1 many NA CSVEDPRSFF TGCAGCGTTGAAGATCCCAGGTCGTTCTTC
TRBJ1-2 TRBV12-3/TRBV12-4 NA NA CASSSDGRDYGYTF TGTGCCAGCAGTTCCGACGGGCGGGACTATGGCTACACCTTC
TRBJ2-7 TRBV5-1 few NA CASSVQATSYEQYF TGCGCCAGCAGCGTACAGGCGACCTCCTACGAGCAGTACTTC
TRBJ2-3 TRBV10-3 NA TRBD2 CAISEIPGLAGPSTDTQYF TGTGCCATCAGTGAGATTCCTGGACTAGCGGGGCCAAGCACAGATACGCAGTATTTT
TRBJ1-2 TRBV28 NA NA CASSTNSPPTF TGTGCCAGCAGTACTAACTCGCCACCCACCTTC
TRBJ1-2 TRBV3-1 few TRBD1 CASRPGQGGGYTF TGTGCCAGCAGACCCGGACAGGGAGGTGGCTACACCTTC
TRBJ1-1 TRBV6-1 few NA CASSLPWNTEAFF TGTGCCAGCAGTCTTCCCTGGAACACTGAAGCTTTCTTT
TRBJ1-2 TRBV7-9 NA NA CASSLAAAVRGHGYTF TGTGCCAGCAGCTTAGCGGCCGCCGTCCGTGGGCATGGCTACACCTTC
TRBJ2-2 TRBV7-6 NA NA CASPGVNGELFF TGTGCCAGCCCAGGGGTTAACGGGGAGCTGTTTTTT
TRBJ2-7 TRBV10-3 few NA CAISEHPQGSGEQYF TGTGCCATCAGTGAGCATCCACAGGGATCGGGGGAGCAGTACTTC
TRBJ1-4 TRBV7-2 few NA CASSQGQPHATNEKLFF TGTGCCAGCAGCCAAGGACAGCCTCATGCAACTAATGAAAAACTGTTTTTT
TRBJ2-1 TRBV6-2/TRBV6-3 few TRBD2 CASSSSSGNEQFF TGTGCCAGCAGTTCATCTAGCGGCAATGAGCAGTTCTTC
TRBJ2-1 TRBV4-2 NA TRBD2 CASGGLAGGPLNNEQFF TGTGCCAGCGGCGGACTAGCGGGAGGACCGCTAAACAATGAGCAGTTCTTC
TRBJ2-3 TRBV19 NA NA CASSINGGGTDTQYF TGTGCCAGTAGTATAAATGGGGGCGGCACAGATACGCAGTATTTT
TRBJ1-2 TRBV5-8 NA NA CASTLFARGGYTF TGTGCCAGCACCCTATTTGCCCGGGGCGGCTACACCTTC
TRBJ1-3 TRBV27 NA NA CASSLSSREDGNTIYF TGTGCCAGCAGTTTATCGAGCAGGGAAGATGGAAACACCATATATTTT
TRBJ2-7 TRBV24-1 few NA CATSDPDKTYEQYF TGTGCCACCAGTGATCCAGACAAAACCTACGAGCAGTACTTC
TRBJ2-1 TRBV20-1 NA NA CSANEGAWNEQFF TGCAGTGCTAATGAGGGAGCATGGAATGAGCAGTTCTTC
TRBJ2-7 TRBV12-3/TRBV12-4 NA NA CASSFGHTYEQYF TGTGCCAGCAGTTTTGGTCACACGTACGAGCAGTACTTC
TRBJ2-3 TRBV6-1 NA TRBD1 CASSIDRGWNTQYF TGTGCCAGCAGTATAGACAGGGGGTGGAATACGCAGTATTTT
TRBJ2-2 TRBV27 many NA CASSLITGELFF TGTGCCAGCAGCTTAATCACCGGGGAGCTGTTTTTT
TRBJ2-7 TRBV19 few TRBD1 CASSIDGQGGYEQYF TGTGCCAGTAGTATAGACGGACAGGGAGGCTACGAGCAGTACTTC
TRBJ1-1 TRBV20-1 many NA CSARNPENTEAFF TGCAGTGCTAGAAACCCGGAGAACACTGAAGCTTTCTTT
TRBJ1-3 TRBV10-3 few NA CAISEWVTSSGNTIYF TGTGCCATCAGTGAGTGGGTCACGAGCTCTGGAAACACCATATATTTT
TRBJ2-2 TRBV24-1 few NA CATLSGAKGAGELFF TGTGCCACCCTGTCAGGGGCAAAAGGGGCCGGGGAGCTGTTTTTT